The 24 T cell receptor beta chains listed next were all sequenced from one sample in a study of blood T cell repertoires in COVID-19. Measured with immunoSEQ multiplex PCR; TCRdb has only the in-frame clones, and not every one. Seen here are under 300,000 clones, roughly 83% observed once, and the top ten hold over 1.3%. Material: peripheral blood. These receptors all stem from a human donor with COVID-19, enrolled during active disease. The donor label of this sample is uncertain.

V is TRBV24-1 and J is TRBJ1-5, with 7 bases matching TRBD1. V was pared by 4 bases and J by 0 bases, with 11 bases of the junction left unmatched. This CDR3 has 18 amino acids. The germline CDR1 and CDR2 sequences are KGHDR and SFDVKD. The CDR3 is CATSDRRTGLPSNQPQHF. CDR3 in DNA: TGTGCCACCAGTGACCGCCGGACAGGCCTACCTAGCAATCAGCCCCAGCATTTT.

In regard to this clone: One junction end disagrees with the germline gene, perhaps due to a read error. J is TRBJ2-7 and V is TRBV11-2; the D is unclear. Per germline, CDR1 SGHAT and CDR2 FQNNGV. CDR3 length: 13 residues. CDR3 in amino acids: CASSLDPPYEQYF. DNA of the CDR3: TGTGCCAGCAGCTTAGACCCCCCCTATGAGCAGTACTTC.

The chain combines TRBV5-6 with TRBJ2-7; 7 bases match TRBD2. The CDR3 consists of 15 residues. Per germline, CDR1 SGHDT and CDR2 YYEEEE. V was clipped by 3 bases and J by 0 bases; unmatched bases: 6. This chain's CDR3 is CASSSTSRSSYEQYF. The CDR3, as DNA: TGTGCCAGCAGCTCGACTAGCCGGAGCTCCTACGAGCAGTACTTC.

The chain links TRBV19 to TRBJ2-1; D is perhaps TRBD1 (6 bases). Trimming shortened V by 4 bases and J by 14 bases, and 12 bases separated the two germline ends. The germline CDR1 and CDR2 sequences are LNHDA and SQIVND (reference sequence). The CDR3 has 11 amino acids. The CDR3 here is CASSTGTLEFF. The CDR3 DNA sequence: TGTGCCAGTAGTACGGGGACACTGGAGTTCTTC.

V gene TRBV5-1 combines with J gene TRBJ2-7, with D possibly being TRBD1 (7 bases). This CDR3 contains 14 residues. Deletions cut 4 bases from V and 7 bases from J, with 18 bases between. Germline lookup yields CDR1 SGHRS and CDR2 YFSETQ. CDR3 region: CASSRGTAAGEQYF. The CDR3 DNA reads as TGCGCCAGCAGCCGGGGGACAGCTGCGGGGGAGCAGTACTTC.

The CDR3: CASSLVAVNTEAFF. Written as DNA, the CDR3 is TGTGCCAGCAGCTTAGTAGCCGTGAACACTGAAGCTTTCTTT. This chain uses TRBV7-3 with TRBJ1-1; D unclear. This CDR3 spans 14 amino acids. Looked up from germline, CDR1 is SGHTA and CDR2 is FQGTGA. V was shortened by 2 bases and J by 0 bases, with 7 bases between the two germline ends.

This clone was picked up one time. CDR3 loop: CASSQEARETQYF. Written as DNA, the CDR3 is TGTGCCAGCAGCCAGGAGGCCCGAGAGACCCAGTACTTC. The V and J genes are TRBV6-5 and TRBJ2-5; D is perhaps TRBD2 (5 bases). The CDR3 runs 13 residues. With 6 bases removed from V and 4 bases from J, the gap between germline ends came to 12 bases. Germline values: CDR1 MNHEY, CDR2 SVGAGI.

CDR3 in amino acids: CASSPLAGGHEQYF. The CDR3 bases are TGTGCCAGCAGCCCGCTAGCGGGAGGCCACGAGCAGTACTTC. V usage is TRBV27 and J usage is TRBJ2-7, with 11 bases matching TRBD2. CDR1 is MNHEY, CDR2 SMNVEV, per germline (reference sequence). Trimming cost V 6 bases and J 5 bases; bases outside gene matches: 6. The CDR3 extends over 14 amino acids.

This chain links TRBV5-1 with TRBJ1-4, with 7 positions matching TRBD1. After removal of 4 bases from V and 4 bases from J, the junction contained 7 bases not matched to a gene. Germline CDR1 is SGHRS and CDR2 is YFSETQ. The CDR3 contains 15 residues. CDR3 sequence reads: CASSPAGTVNEKLFF. As DNA, the CDR3 is TGCGCCAGCAGCCCCGCCGGGACAGTTAATGAAAAACTGTTTTTT.

This clone was seen only once. The chain employs TRBV7-6 and TRBJ1-2; a weak D match, TRBD1 (5 bases). In germline, CDR1 is SGHVS, CDR2 FNYEAQ. The CDR3 consists of 18 residues. V was cut by 5 bases and J by 2 bases, with 24 bases left in between. The CDR3 sequence: CASSLAPPGGRENYGYTF. The CDR3 nucleotides are TGTGCCAGCAGCCTTGCGCCCCCGGGTGGCAGGGAAAACTATGGCTACACCTTC.

In the case of this clone: Other nucleotide sequences in the sample specify the same CDR3. The V call is TRBV12-3 or TRBV12-4, the J call TRBJ2-3, with unresolved D. The V end was cut by 3 bases, the J end by 0 bases, with 4 bases between. The CDR3 spans 13 residues. In DNA form, the CDR3 reads TGTGCCAGCAGTTTGACTAGCACAGATACGCAGTATTTT. It codes for CASSLTSTDTQYF.

The chain employs TRBV5-1 and TRBJ2-6; 11 bases match TRBD1. Looked up from germline, CDR1 is SGHRS and CDR2 is YFSETQ. The CDR3 extends over 17 amino acids. After removal of 6 bases from V and 2 bases from J, the junction contained 7 bases not matched to a gene. The CDR3 reads CASTWTGGLAGANVLTF. Here the CDR3 DNA reads TGCGCCAGCACCTGGACAGGGGGCTTGGCTGGGGCCAACGTCCTGACTTTC.

The chain joins TRBV30 to TRBJ2-2, with TRBD2 matching over 12 bases. Germline V lookup: CDR1 GTSNPN, CDR2 SVGIG (reference sequence). V shed 5 bases and J 7 bases; nucleotides not matched to a gene: 5. The CDR3 is 14 residues long. Written as DNA, the CDR3 is TGTGCCTGGTCTAGCGGGAGGGCCGGCGGGGAGCTGTTTTTT. This sequence encodes CAWSSGRAGGELFF.

The chain links TRBV3-1 (or the pseudogene TRBV3-2) to TRBJ2-7; D gene unclear. V dropped 0 bases and J dropped 5 bases, with 5 bases sitting between them. The CDR3 contains 12 residues. Germline V gene lookup returns CDR1 LGHDT and CDR2 YNNKEL (reference sequence). CDR3 nucleotides: TGTGCCAGCAGCCAAGATATAGACGAGCAGTACTTC. Residues: CASSQDIDEQYF.

This rearrangement joins TRBV28 to TRBJ1-4, with 9 bases that match TRBD1. This CDR3 has 13 residues. CDR1 MDHEN and CDR2 SYDVKM come from the germline V gene. V lost 8 bases and J lost 7; bases outside the gene matches: 5. The CDR3 region is CASEGQGSEKLFF. CDR3 nucleotides: TGTGCCAGCGAGGGACAGGGTAGTGAAAAACTGTTTTTT.

There are a few counts of this clone. This rearrangement joins TRBV6-5 to TRBJ1-1; TRBD1 is a possible D gene (6 bases). The germline CDR1 and CDR2 sequences are MNHEY and SVGAGI. Trimming cost V 8 bases and J 7 bases, with 14 bases left between them. The length of the CDR3 is 12 residues. CDR3 nucleotides: TGTGCCAGCCAGGGGCAGTCGGATGAAGCTTTCTTT. This sequence encodes CASQGQSDEAFF.

The chain carries TRBV25-1 and TRBJ2-7; D perhaps matches TRBD2 (5 bases). In germline, CDR1 is MGHDK, CDR2 SYGVNS. V was pared by 3 bases and J by 4 bases, with 13 bases between. The CDR3 has 14 residues. CDR3 in DNA: TGTGCCAGCAGTGAGGGCCGAGGGCCATACGAGCAGTACTTC. As protein: CASSEGRGPYEQYF.

The J gene is TRBJ2-3, the V gene TRBV25-1; 8 bases fit TRBD2. The V segment lost 2 bases and the J segment 5 bases; nucleotides outside the gene matches: 3. The length of the CDR3 is 14 residues. CDR1 is MGHDK and CDR2 is SYGVNS in the germline V gene. The CDR3 loop reads CASSEGGRLDTQYF. In nucleotides, the CDR3 is TGTGCCAGCAGTGAAGGCGGGAGGTTAGATACGCAGTATTTT. Drawing the rest from reference TRBV25-1 and TRBJ2-3, the complete variable domain is EADIYQTPRYLVIGTGKKITLECSQTMGHDKMYWYQQDPGMELHLIHYSYGVNSTEKGDLSSESTVSRIRTEHFPLTLESARPSHTSQYLCASSEGGRLDTQYFGPGTRLTVL.

This chain connects TRBV5-6 to TRBJ2-2, with 10 positions matching TRBD1. Germline V gene data show CDR1 as SGHDT and CDR2 as YYEEEE. This CDR3 contains 15 residues. The trim removed 4 bases at V and 6 bases at J, leaving 6 bases unmatched. CDR3 nucleotide sequence: TGTGCCAGCAGCATAGACAGGGGGCTAGCCGGGGAGCTGTTTTTT. As protein: CASSIDRGLAGELFF.

The chain uses TRBV24-1 and TRBJ2-5; D gene ambiguous. Germline V gene lookup returns CDR1 KGHDR and CDR2 SFDVKD. Trimming removed 3 bases at V and 13 bases at J, with 11 bases between. The CDR3 runs 11 residues. CDR3 amino acids: CATSDTTKSYF. The DNA of the CDR3 is TGTGCCACCAGTGATACGACAAAGTCGTACTTC.

The chain couples TRBV28 to TRBJ1-1; 7 nucleotides agree with TRBD1. Trimming at V came to 6 bases and at J to 6 bases, leaving 13 bases not matched to a gene. The germline V gene encodes CDR1 MDHEN and CDR2 SYDVKM. The CDR3 extends over 15 amino acids. This CDR3 is CASSLPLTGSSEAFF. CDR3 DNA sequence: TGTGCCAGCAGCCTTCCCCTGACAGGGTCCTCTGAAGCTTTCTTT.

This clone has ten or more counts. The chain has TRBV5-5 and TRBJ1-5; D is ambiguous. The germline CDR1 and CDR2 sequences are SGHKS and YYEKEE (reference sequence). The V gene lost 4 bases and the J gene lost 3 bases, with 11 bases spanning the gap. This CDR3 has 14 residues. The CDR3 protein is CASSRVLANQPQHF. Written as DNA, the CDR3 is TGTGCCAGCAGCCGGGTCCTAGCCAATCAGCCCCAGCATTTT.

V is TRBV18 and J is TRBJ2-7, with 8 bases matching TRBD1. The CDR3 runs to 12 residues. Germline V gene data show CDR1 as KGHSH and CDR2 as LQKENI. Trimming removed 5 bases from V and 4 bases from J; junction bases left unmatched: 1. The CDR3 sequence: CASSGQGYEQYF. The DNA for the CDR3 is TGTGCCAGCTCAGGACAGGGTTACGAGCAGTACTTC.

V usage is TRBV29-1 and J usage is TRBJ1-1, with TRBD1 matching 7 bases. From germline, CDR1 is SQVTM and CDR2 ANQGSEA. The CDR3 loop spans 15 amino acids. V lost 4 bases to trimming and J lost 2 bases; unmatched junction nucleotides: 10. The CDR3 DNA follows: TGCAGCGTTGTCCCCCCGAAGGGGGCAAACACTGAAGCTTTCTTT. Translation gives CSVVPPKGANTEAFF.